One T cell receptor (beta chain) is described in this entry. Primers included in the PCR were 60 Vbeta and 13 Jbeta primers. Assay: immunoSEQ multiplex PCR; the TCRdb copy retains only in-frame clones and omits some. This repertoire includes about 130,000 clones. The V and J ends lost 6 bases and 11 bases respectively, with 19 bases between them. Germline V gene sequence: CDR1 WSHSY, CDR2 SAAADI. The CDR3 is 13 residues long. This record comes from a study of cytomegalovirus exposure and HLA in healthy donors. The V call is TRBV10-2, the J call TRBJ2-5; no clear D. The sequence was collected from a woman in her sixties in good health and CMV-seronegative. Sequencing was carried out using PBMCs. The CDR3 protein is CASRISGQEEQYF. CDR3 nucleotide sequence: TGCGCCAGCAGGATTAGTGGGCAGGAAGAGCAGTACTTC.